This T cell receptor beta chain is drawn from a study of shared clonotypes between healthy human individuals. Findings and limits, study-wide: Among four donors, approximately 4.6% of naive CD4 clonotypes were found in common. As a rule, naive subsets had a larger estimated richness than memory subsets.

The CD4+ fraction was divided into a CD45RA+ naive subset and a CD45RA-negative memory subset. As originally analysed: ImmunoSEQ only sent back junction sequences with no quality scores, so filtering was done differently. Assay used: immunoSEQ multiplex PCR; TCRdb lists only in-frame clones, some missing. Clone size and V and J calls were adopted from that table, with D and trimming inferred from the DNA. The sample consists of fewer than 3 million clones, just under 95% of them appearing once. On this clone: What it recognizes is unknown.

Germline CDR1 SGHRS, CDR2 YFSETQ. This CDR3 spans 17 amino acids. The V and J ends lost 0 bases and 8 bases, in that order; junction bases with no gene match: 15. V and J are TRBV5-1 and TRBJ2-3; 7 nucleotides match TRBD2. The receptor was isolated from a man younger than 35 in good health. Some clones in this sample may be carry-over from other donors' samples. Sequences were obtained from naive CD4+ T cells from PBMCs. Documented subset: CD45RA+ positively selected. The CDR3 DNA reads TGCGCCAGCAGCTTGGCAGCGCTAGCGGAGGGGATTGGTACGCAGTATTTT. It is translated as CASSLAALAEGIGTQYF.